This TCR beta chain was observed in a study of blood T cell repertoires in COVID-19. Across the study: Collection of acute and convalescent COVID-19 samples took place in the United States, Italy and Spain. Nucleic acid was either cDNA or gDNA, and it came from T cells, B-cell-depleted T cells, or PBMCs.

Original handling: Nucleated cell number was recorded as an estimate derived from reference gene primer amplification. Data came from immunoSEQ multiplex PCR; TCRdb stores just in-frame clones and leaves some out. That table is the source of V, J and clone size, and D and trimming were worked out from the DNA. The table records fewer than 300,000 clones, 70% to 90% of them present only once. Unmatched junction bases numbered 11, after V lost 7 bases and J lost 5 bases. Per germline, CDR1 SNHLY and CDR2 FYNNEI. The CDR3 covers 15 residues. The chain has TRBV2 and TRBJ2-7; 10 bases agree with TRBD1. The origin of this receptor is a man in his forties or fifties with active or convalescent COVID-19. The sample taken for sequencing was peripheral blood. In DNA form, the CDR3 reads TGTGCCAGCAACTCCCAGGACAGGGGGACCCACGAGCAGTACTTC. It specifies CASNSQDRGTHEQYF.